This T cell receptor (beta chain) came from a study of blood T cell repertoires in COVID-19. Study overall: Whether acute or convalescent, the COVID-19 samples came from the United States, Italy and Spain. Sample material is recorded as cDNA or gDNA derived from T cells, B-cell-depleted T cells, or PBMCs.

Sequenced by immunoSEQ multiplex PCR; TCRdb stores in-frame clones only, minus some. This table has around 100,000 clones, around 85% appearing once. CDR3 length: 16 residues. Trimming removed 6 bases from V and 6 bases from J; junction bases left unmatched: 13. Germline CDR1 LNHDA, CDR2 SQIVND (reference sequence). The J gene is TRBJ2-1, the V gene TRBV19, with TRBD2 matching over 8 bases. This receptor was taken from a man in his sixties or seventies with active or convalescent COVID-19. The source material was peripheral blood. This CDR3 is CASSPQLGGAVNEQFF. CDR3 DNA sequence: TGTGCCAGTAGCCCCCAGCTCGGGGGGGCTGTCAATGAGCAGTTCTTC.